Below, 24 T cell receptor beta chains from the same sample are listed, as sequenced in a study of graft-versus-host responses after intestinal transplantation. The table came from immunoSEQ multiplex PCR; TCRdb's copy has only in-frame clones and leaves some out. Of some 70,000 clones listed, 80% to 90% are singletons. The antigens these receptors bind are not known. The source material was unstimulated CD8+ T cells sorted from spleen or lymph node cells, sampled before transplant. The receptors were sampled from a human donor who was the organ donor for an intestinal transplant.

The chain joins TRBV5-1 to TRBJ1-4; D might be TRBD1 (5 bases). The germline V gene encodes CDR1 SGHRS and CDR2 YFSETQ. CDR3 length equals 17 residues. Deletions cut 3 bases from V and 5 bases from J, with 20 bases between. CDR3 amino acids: CASSSPGPGRGNEKLFF. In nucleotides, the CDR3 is TGCGCCAGCAGCTCCCCGGGGCCGGGAAGGGGAAATGAAAAACTGTTTTTT. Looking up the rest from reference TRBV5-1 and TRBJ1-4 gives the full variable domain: KAGVTQTPRYLIKTRGQQVTLSCSPISGHRSVSWYQQTPGQGLQFLFEYFSETQRNKGNFPGRFSGRQFSNSRSEMNVSTLELGDSALYLCASSSPGPGRGNEKLFFGSGTQLSVL.

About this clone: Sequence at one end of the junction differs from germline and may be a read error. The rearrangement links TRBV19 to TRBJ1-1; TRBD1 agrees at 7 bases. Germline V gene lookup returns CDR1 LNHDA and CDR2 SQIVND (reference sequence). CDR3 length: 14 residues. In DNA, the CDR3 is TGTGCCAGTAGACCCGACAGGGCCGACACCGAAGCTTTCTTT. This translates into CASRPDRADTEAFF.

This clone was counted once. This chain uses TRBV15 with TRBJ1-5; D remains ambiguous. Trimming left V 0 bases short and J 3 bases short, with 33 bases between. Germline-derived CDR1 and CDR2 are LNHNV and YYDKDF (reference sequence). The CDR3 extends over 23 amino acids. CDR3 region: CATSRDLGLTRFPSDGFNQPQHF. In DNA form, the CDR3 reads TGTGCCACCAGCAGAGATTTAGGCCTTACCAGGTTCCCATCCGATGGCTTCAATCAGCCCCAGCATTTT.

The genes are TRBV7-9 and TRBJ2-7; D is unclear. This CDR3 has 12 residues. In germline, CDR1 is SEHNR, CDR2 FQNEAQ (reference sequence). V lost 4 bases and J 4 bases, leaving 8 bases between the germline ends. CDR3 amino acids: CASSSHGYEQYF. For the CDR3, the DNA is TGTGCCAGCAGCTCACACGGTTACGAGCAGTACTTC.

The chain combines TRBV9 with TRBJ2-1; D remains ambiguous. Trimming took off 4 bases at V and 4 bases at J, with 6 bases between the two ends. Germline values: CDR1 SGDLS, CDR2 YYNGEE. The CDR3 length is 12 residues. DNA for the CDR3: TGTGCCAGCAGCATTGGTTACAATGAGCAGTTCTTC. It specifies CASSIGYNEQFF.

CDR3: CASSQDPRGNQPQHF. In DNA form, the CDR3 reads TGCGCCAGCAGCCAAGACCCGCGCGGCAATCAGCCCCAGCATTTT. V usage is TRBV4-1 and J usage is TRBJ1-5, with D unresolved. Germline V CDR1 and CDR2: MGHRA, YSYEKL. The V gene lost 0 bases and the J gene lost 2 bases, with 8 bases spanning the gap. This CDR3 comprises 15 residues.

CDR3 coding DNA: TGTGCCAGCAGCCAAGATTTCAGGGACGACGAAGCTTTCTTT. Its protein is CASSQDFRDDEAFF. The chain uses TRBV4-2 and TRBJ1-1; D is possibly TRBD1 (5 bases). Germline CDR1 reads LGHNA; CDR2 reads YNFKEQ. V was trimmed by 0 bases and J by 8 bases, leaving 13 bases between them. The CDR3 extends over 14 amino acids.

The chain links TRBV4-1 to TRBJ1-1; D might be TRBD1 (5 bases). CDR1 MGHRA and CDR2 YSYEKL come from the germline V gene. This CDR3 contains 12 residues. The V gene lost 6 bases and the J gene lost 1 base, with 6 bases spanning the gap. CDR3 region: CASRTENTEAFF. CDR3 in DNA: TGCGCCAGCAGGACAGAGAACACTGAAGCTTTCTTT.

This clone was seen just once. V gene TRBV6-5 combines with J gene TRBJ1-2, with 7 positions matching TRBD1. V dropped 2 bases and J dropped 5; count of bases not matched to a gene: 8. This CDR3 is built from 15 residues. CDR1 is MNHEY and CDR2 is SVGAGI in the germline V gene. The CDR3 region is CASSYRGQLGYGYTF. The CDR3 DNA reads TGTGCCAGCAGTTACCGGGGACAGCTGGGATATGGCTACACCTTC.

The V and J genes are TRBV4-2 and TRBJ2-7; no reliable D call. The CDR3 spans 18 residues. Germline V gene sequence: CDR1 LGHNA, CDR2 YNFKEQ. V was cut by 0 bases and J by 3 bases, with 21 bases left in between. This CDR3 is CASSQEEILYGGFYEQYF. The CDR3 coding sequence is TGTGCCAGCAGCCAAGAGGAGATCTTGTACGGCGGATTCTACGAGCAGTACTTC.

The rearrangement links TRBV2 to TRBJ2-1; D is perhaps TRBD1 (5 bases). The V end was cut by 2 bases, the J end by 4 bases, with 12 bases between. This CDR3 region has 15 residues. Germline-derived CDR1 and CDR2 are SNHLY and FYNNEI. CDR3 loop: CASSEQGAWYNEQFF. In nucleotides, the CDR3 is TGTGCCAGCAGTGAACAAGGGGCTTGGTACAATGAGCAGTTCTTC. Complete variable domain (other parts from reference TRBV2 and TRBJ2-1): EPEVTQTPSHQVTQMGQEVILRCVPISNHLYFYWYRQILGQKVEFLVSFYNNEISEKSEIFDDQFSVERPDGSNFTLKIRSTKLEDSAMYFCASSEQGAWYNEQFFGPGTRLTVL.

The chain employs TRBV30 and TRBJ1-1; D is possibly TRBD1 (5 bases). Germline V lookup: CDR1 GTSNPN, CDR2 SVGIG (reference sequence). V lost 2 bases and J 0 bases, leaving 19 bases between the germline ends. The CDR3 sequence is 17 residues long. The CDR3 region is CAWSPPGRGPLNTEAFF. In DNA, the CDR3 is TGTGCCTGGAGTCCTCCGGGCCGGGGACCCCTGAACACTGAAGCTTTCTTT. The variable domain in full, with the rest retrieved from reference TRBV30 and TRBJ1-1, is SQTIHQWPATLVQPVGSPLSLECTVEGTSNPNLYWYRQAAGRGLQLLFYSVGIGQISSEVPQNLSASRPQDRQFILSSKKLLLSDSGFYLCAWSPPGRGPLNTEAFFGQGTRLTVV.

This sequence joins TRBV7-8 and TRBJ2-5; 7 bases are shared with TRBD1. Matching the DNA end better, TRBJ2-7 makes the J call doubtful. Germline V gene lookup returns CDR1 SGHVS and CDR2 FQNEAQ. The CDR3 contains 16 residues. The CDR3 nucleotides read TGTGCCAGCAGCTTGGGTACCTGGACAGGTTTCAACGAGCAGTACTTC. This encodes CASSLGTWTGFNEQYF.

DNA of the CDR3: TGTGCCAGCAGACCATCCGGGACGGGCTATGGCTACACCTTC. Its protein product is CASRPSGTGYGYTF. The chain uses TRBV27 and TRBJ1-2; possibly TRBD1 for D (5 bases). The germline V gene has CDR1 MNHEY and CDR2 SMNVEV (reference sequence). Between the trimmed V and J ends, which lost 6 bases and 4 bases, there was a span of 15 bases. This CDR3 is built from 14 residues.

The CDR3 loop is CASSRSGGNTGELFF. The CDR3 nucleotides are TGTGCCAGCAGCCGTTCCGGGGGGAACACCGGGGAGCTGTTTTTT. The rearrangement uses TRBV9 and TRBJ2-2, with a tentative D call TRBD2 (6 bases). Trimming shortened V by 4 bases and J by 1 base, and 11 bases separated the two germline ends. From germline, CDR1 is SGDLS and CDR2 YYNGEE. This CDR3 spans 15 amino acids.

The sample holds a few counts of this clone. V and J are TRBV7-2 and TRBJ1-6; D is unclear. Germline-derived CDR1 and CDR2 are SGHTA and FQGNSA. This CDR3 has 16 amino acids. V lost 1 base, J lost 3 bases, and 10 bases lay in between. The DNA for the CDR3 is TGTGCCAGCAGCTTAGAAAGTAGGGACTATAATTCACCCCTCCACTTT. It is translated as CASSLESRDYNSPLHF.

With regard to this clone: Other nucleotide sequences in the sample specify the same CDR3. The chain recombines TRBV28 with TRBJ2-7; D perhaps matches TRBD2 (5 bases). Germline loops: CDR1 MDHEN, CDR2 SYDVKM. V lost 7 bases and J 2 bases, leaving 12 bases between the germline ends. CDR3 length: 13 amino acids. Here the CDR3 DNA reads TGTGCCAGCAAACTGCCCGGGACCTACGAGCAGTACTTC. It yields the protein CASKLPGTYEQYF.

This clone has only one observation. Here the CDR3 reads CASSGGNFKEETQYF. CDR3 DNA sequence: TGTGCCAGCAGCGGGGGGAACTTCAAGGAAGAGACCCAGTACTTC. This rearrangement joins TRBV9 to TRBJ2-5; D is tentatively TRBD1 or TRBD2 (5 bases each). In germline, CDR1 is SGDLS, CDR2 YYNGEE. The CDR3 length is 15 residues. Trimming took off 3 bases at V and 3 bases at J, with 15 bases between the two ends. Variable domain in full (rest from reference TRBV9 and TRBJ2-5): DSGVTQTPKHLITATGQRVTLRCSPRSGDLSVYWYQQSLDQGLQFLIQYYNGEERAKGNILERFSAQQFPDLHSELNLSSLELGDSALYFCASSGGNFKEETQYFGPGTRLLVL.

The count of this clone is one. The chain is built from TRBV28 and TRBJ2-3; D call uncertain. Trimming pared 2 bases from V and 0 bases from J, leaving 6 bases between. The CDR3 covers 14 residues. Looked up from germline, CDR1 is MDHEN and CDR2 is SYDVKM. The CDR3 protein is CASSLLASTDTQYF. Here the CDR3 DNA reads TGTGCCAGCAGTTTACTGGCGAGCACAGATACGCAGTATTTT.

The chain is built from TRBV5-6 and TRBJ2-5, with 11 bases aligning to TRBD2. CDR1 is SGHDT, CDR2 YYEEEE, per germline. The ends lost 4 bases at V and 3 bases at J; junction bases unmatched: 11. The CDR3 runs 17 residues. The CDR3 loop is CASSPPHSGGAEETQYF. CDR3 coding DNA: TGTGCCAGCAGCCCACCACATAGCGGGGGGGCTGAAGAGACCCAGTACTTC.

The CDR3 DNA reads as TGCGCCAGCAGCCAAGAGCCCAGGGGATCAGGAAACACCATATATTTT. Translating it yields CASSQEPRGSGNTIYF. The genes are TRBV4-1 and TRBJ1-3; TRBD1 might be the D (6 bases). Between the trimmed V and J ends, which lost 0 bases and 4 bases, there was a span of 13 bases. The CDR3 has 16 amino acids. Germline V gene data show CDR1 as MGHRA and CDR2 as YSYEKL.

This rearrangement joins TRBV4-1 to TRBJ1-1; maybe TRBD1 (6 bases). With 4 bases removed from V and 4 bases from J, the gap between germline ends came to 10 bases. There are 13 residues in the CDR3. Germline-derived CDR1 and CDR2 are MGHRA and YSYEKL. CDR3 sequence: CASSPPRGTEAFF. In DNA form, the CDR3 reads TGCGCCAGCAGCCCACCCAGGGGCACTGAAGCTTTCTTT.

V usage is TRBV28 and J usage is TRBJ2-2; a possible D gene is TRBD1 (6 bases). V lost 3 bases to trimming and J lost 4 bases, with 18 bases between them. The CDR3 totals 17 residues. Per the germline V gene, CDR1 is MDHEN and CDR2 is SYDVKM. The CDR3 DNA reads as TGTGCCAGCAGTTTCCCCAGTTCAGGGGTCGGCACCGGGGAGCTGTTTTTT. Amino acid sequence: CASSFPSSGVGTGELFF.

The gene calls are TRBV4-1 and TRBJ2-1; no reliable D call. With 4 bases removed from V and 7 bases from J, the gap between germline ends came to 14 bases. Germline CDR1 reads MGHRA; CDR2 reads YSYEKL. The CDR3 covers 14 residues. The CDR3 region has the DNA TGCGCCAGCAGCCTACGGGCCCTGGGGAATGAGCAGTTCTTC. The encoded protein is CASSLRALGNEQFF.